What follows are 30 T cell receptor beta chains derived from one specimen sequenced in a study of T cells in Graves' hyperthyroidism and ophthalmopathy. Amplification of TCR beta CDR3 regions used RNA as the template. In the first-round RT-PCR of the TCR CDR3, the HTBI primer set was used. TCRdb called the multiplex PCR reads again in MiXCR, with one record for every CDR3 protein. The table shows approximately 630,000 distinct CDR3 sequences, with 15% to 20% occurring only once. Sequencing was carried out using blood. These receptors were obtained from a woman younger than 45 with Graves' hyperthyroidism.

This clonotype was recorded many times. This chain uses TRBV5-1 with TRBJ2-1; 7 bases are shared with TRBD1. The ends lost 0 bases at V and 1 base at J; junction bases unmatched: 1. CDR3 size: 15 residues. Germline loops: CDR1 SGHRS, CDR2 YFSETQ. The CDR3 loop is CASSLEGQSYNEQFF. The CDR3 DNA reads as TGCGCCAGCAGCTTGGAGGGACAGTCCTACAATGAGCAGTTCTTC.

This clonotype has at least ten counts. The chain recombines TRBV20-1 with TRBJ1-1; D is unresolved. The CDR3 has 12 amino acids. Looked up from germline, CDR1 is DFQATT and CDR2 is SNEGSKA (reference sequence). The CDR3 coding sequence is TGCAGGGGGAATCGGGGGAACACTGAAGCTTTCTTT. Residues: CRGNRGNTEAFF.

V gene TRBV28 combines with J gene TRBJ1-2; no clear D. Germline V gene data show CDR1 as MDHEN and CDR2 as SYDVKM. The CDR3 runs 12 residues. The V end lost 6 bases, the J end lost 5 bases, and 10 bases lay between the germline ends. Written as DNA, the CDR3 is TGTGCCAGCAGGGTTCTCCTATATGGCTACACCTTC. It translates to CASRVLLYGYTF.

This clonotype occurred many times. The chain carries TRBV7-8 and TRBJ2-7; 14 bases align to TRBD2. V lost 3 bases and J lost 6; bases outside the gene matches: 4. From germline, CDR1 is SGHVS and CDR2 FQNEAQ. The CDR3 has 15 residues. This CDR3 reads CASSLGLAGVLEQYF. The CDR3 DNA reads TGTGCCAGCAGCTTGGGACTAGCGGGAGTGCTCGAGCAGTACTTC.

This clonotype was found many times. This sequence joins TRBV12-5 and TRBJ2-3, with 8 positions matching TRBD2. The junction had 9 bases not matched to a gene; V was cut back by 6 bases and J by 7 bases. The CDR3 is made up of 14 amino acids. Germline assignment: CDR1 LGHNT and CDR2 FRNRAP. The CDR3 loop reads CASGRSGSGYTQYF. CDR3 DNA: TGTGCTAGTGGACGAAGCGGGAGTGGATATACGCAGTATTTT.

The rearrangement joins TRBV6-2 or TRBV6-3 to TRBJ1-6; D is undetermined. Germline-derived CDR1 and CDR2 are MNHEY and SVGEGT. This CDR3 spans 14 amino acids. V was shortened by 7 bases and J by 5 bases, with 12 bases between the two germline ends. CDR3 coding DNA: TGTGCCAGCATCTCTCCGACGGATAATTCACCCCTCCACTTT. It codes for CASISPTDNSPLHF.

The sample holds many counts of this clonotype. The rearrangement joins TRBV7-2 to TRBJ2-2; possible D gene TRBD2, 6 bases. The V gene's germline CDR1 is SGHTA and CDR2 FQGNSA. Deletions cut 5 bases from V and 5 bases from J, with 18 bases between. This CDR3 contains 16 residues. CDR3 DNA: TGTGCCAGCAGCCCCATGACTAGAACCGGAACCGGGGAGCTGTTTTTT. This sequence encodes CASSPMTRTGTGELFF. Full variable domain (outside the CDR3, taken from reference TRBV7-2 and TRBJ2-2): GAGVSQSPSNKVTEKGKDVELRCDPISGHTALYWYRQSLGQGLEFLIYFQGNSAPDKSGLPSDRFSAERTGGSVSTLTIQRTQQEDSAVYLCASSPMTRTGTGELFFGEGSRLTVL.

This clonotype was seen more than once but under ten times. The chain recombines TRBV19 with TRBJ2-1; 10 nucleotides line up with TRBD2. The trim removed 5 bases at V and 9 bases at J, leaving 4 bases unmatched. The CDR3 is 13 residues long. CDR1 LNHDA and CDR2 SQIVND come from the germline V gene (reference sequence). As DNA, the CDR3 is TGTGCCAGTAGTCTCCTAGCGGGAGCTGAGCAGTTCTTC. Translation: CASSLLAGAEQFF.

The chain recombines TRBV9 with TRBJ2-1, with a weak D call TRBD1 (6 bases). The germline gives CDR1 SGDLS, CDR2 YYNGEE. The CDR3 is made up of 16 amino acids. V dropped 3 bases and J dropped 9 bases, with 22 bases sitting between them. CDR3 sequence (DNA): TGTGCCAGCAGCGAGAGACAGGTGACTGGTACTGGTGAGCAGTTCTTC. Its protein product is CASSERQVTGTGEQFF. Using reference TRBV9 and TRBJ2-1 for the parts outside the CDR3, the full variable domain is DSGVTQTPKHLITATGQRVTLRCSPRSGDLSVYWYQQSLDQGLQFLIQYYNGEERAKGNILERFSAQQFPDLHSELNLSSLELGDSALYFCASSERQVTGTGEQFFGPGTRLTVL.

On this clonotype: One end of the junction fails to match germline, which may point to a read error. This chain joins TRBV7-2 and TRBJ2-1, with 7 bases matching TRBD1. The CDR3 has 16 residues. Germline V gene sequence: CDR1 SGHTA, CDR2 FQGNSA. The CDR3 bases are TGCGCCAGCAGGCGTGTAGGGGGCAAGGGATACAATGAGCAGTTCTTC. Translated, it gives CASRRVGGKGYNEQFF.

In its sample, this clonotype was seen a few times. This chain uses TRBV5-6 with TRBJ2-5, with a tentative D call TRBD2 (7 bases). Germline loops: CDR1 SGHDT, CDR2 YYEEEE. This CDR3 is built from 17 residues. V lost 1 base and J 5 bases, leaving 21 bases between the germline ends. The CDR3 region is CASSLLGTRGAGETQYF. CDR3 in DNA: TGTGCCAGCAGCTTGTTGGGTACCAGGGGAGCGGGGGAGACCCAGTACTTC.

This clonotype occurred a few times. V gene TRBV20-1 combines with J gene TRBJ1-1; 8 bases align to TRBD1. The CDR3 is 14 amino acids. The germline CDR1 and CDR2 sequences are DFQATT and SNEGSKA (reference sequence). With V trimmed by 3 bases and J by 5 bases, 8 bases remained unmatched. The CDR3 bases are TGCAGTGCTAGGCCCGGACAGGGAAGGACTGAAGCTTTCTTT. Translation: CSARPGQGRTEAFF.

This clonotype was seen many times. This chain joins TRBV7-6 and TRBJ2-1; 11 positions agree with TRBD2. V was pared by 5 bases and J by 7 bases, with 7 bases of the junction left unmatched. The germline V gene encodes CDR1 SGHVS and CDR2 FNYEAQ. CDR3 length: 15 residues. The CDR3: CASSARTSGPNEQFF. The CDR3 nucleotides read TGTGCCAGCAGCGCCCGGACTAGCGGGCCGAATGAGCAGTTCTTC.

In its sample, this clonotype was seen many times. V gene TRBV12-3 or TRBV12-4 combines with J gene TRBJ2-3, with 7 nucleotides matching TRBD1. V shed 6 bases and J 0 bases; nucleotides not matched to a gene: 9. The CDR3 is 16 amino acids. CDR3 residues: CASSAPSTGSTDTQYF. The DNA of the CDR3 is TGTGCCAGCAGCGCCCCGTCGACAGGGAGCACAGATACGCAGTATTTT.

At least ten counts were recorded for this clonotype. The J gene is TRBJ2-5, the V gene TRBV7-8; D possibly uses TRBD1 or TRBD2 (6 bases each). Germline V gene data show CDR1 as SGHVS and CDR2 as FQNEAQ. Trimming left V 5 bases short and J 5 bases short, with 24 bases between. The CDR3 runs to 17 residues. The DNA for the CDR3 is TGTGCCAGCAGCCGATCGCCGTCGGGGGCTAGGTGGGAGACCCAGTACTTC. Amino acids: CASSRSPSGARWETQYF. Variable domain in full (rest from reference TRBV7-8 and TRBJ2-5): GAGVSQSPRYKVAKRGQDVALRCDPISGHVSLFWYQQALGQGPEFLTYFQNEAQLDKSGLPSDRFFAERPEGSVSTLKIQRTQQEDSAVYLCASSRSPSGARWETQYFGPGTRLLVL.

This clonotype has just a few counts. This sequence joins TRBV19 and TRBJ2-1; perhaps TRBD2 as D (6 bases). V was cut by 1 base and J by 0 bases, with 22 bases left in between. Germline V CDR1 and CDR2: LNHDA, SQIVND (reference sequence). CDR3 length: 20 residues. Here the CDR3 DNA reads TGTGCCAGTAGTATAGTTTTTGGGACTCCGAGTCAAAGCTCCTACAATGAGCAGTTCTTC. Protein sequence: CASSIVFGTPSQSSYNEQFF.

The rearrangement uses TRBV14 and TRBJ1-1, with D unresolved. Trimming removed 1 base from V and 1 base from J, with 10 bases in between. Germline V gene sequence: CDR1 SGHDN, CDR2 FVKESK. This CDR3 contains 15 residues. DNA of the CDR3: TGTGCCAGCAGCCAAGCTGCGGGGAAGAACACTGAAGCTTTCTTT. It specifies CASSQAAGKNTEAFF.

This clonotype was seen at least ten times. At one end the junction does not follow the germline gene, possibly because of a read error. The J gene is TRBJ1-2, the V gene TRBV12-3 or TRBV12-4; D gene uncertain. This CDR3 is 12 amino acids long. The DNA for the CDR3 is TGTGCCAGCAGCTTAGCTAACTATGGCTACACCTTC. Residues: CASSLANYGYTF.

This clonotype showed up many times. V and J are TRBV6-1 and TRBJ2-1; the D gene is possibly TRBD2 (5 bases). Trimming removed 1 base at V and 8 bases at J, with 12 bases between. This CDR3 spans 14 amino acids. The V gene's germline CDR1 is MNHNS and CDR2 SASEGT. This CDR3 reads CASSEGLEVDEQFF. In DNA form, the CDR3 reads TGTGCCAGCAGTGAAGGTCTGGAGGTGGATGAGCAGTTCTTC.

This clonotype has more than one count but fewer than ten. DNA of the CDR3: TGCGCCAGCAGTGAGCCTTGGACCGTACAAGAGACCCAGTACTTC. It is translated as CASSEPWTVQETQYF. The chain uses TRBV10-2 and TRBJ2-5; D not resolved. The CDR3 contains 15 residues. Germline V gene data show CDR1 as WSHSY and CDR2 as SAAADI. V was shortened by 2 bases and J by 2 bases, with 12 bases between the two germline ends.

This clonotype was detected ten times or more. The rearrangement uses TRBV2 and TRBJ2-1; 9 bases align to TRBD2. Germline CDR1 and CDR2: SNHLY and FYNNEI. V lost 4 bases to trimming and J lost 9 bases; unmatched junction nucleotides: 10. The CDR3 runs to 15 residues. The CDR3 reads CASSVLAGPLSEQFF. In DNA, the CDR3 is TGTGCCAGCAGTGTCCTAGCGGGACCTCTCAGTGAGCAGTTCTTC.

The sample holds a few counts of this clonotype. The rearrangement uses TRBV20-1 and TRBJ2-1; 8 bases are a match to TRBD2. Germline loops: CDR1 DFQATT, CDR2 SNEGSKA (reference sequence). CDR3 length: 14 residues. Losses at the gene ends were 3 bases for V and 4 bases for J; bases not matched to a gene: 5. The CDR3 DNA reads as TGCAGTGCTAGGCTTAGCGGGACTTACAATGAGCAGTTCTTC. Amino acids: CSARLSGTYNEQFF.

This clonotype was seen repeatedly, ten times or more. The gene calls are TRBV12-5 and TRBJ2-2; 9 bases are a match to TRBD2. This CDR3 spans 19 amino acids. CDR1 and CDR2 from the germline V gene are LGHNT and FRNRAP. Trimming took 2 bases from V and 3 from J; bases not matched to a gene: 13. In nucleotides, the CDR3 is TGTGCTAGTGGTTTGACTACCGGGACTAGCCCCCCCGACACCGGGGAGCTGTTTTTT. Its translation is CASGLTTGTSPPDTGELFF.

The gene calls are TRBV6-5 and TRBJ1-5; D not certain. The CDR3 consists of 13 residues. V gave up 2 bases and J gave up 5 bases, with 7 bases separating them. Per germline, CDR1 MNHEY and CDR2 SVGAGI. This CDR3 is CASSYNADQPQHF. The CDR3 nucleotides are TGTGCCAGCAGTTACAACGCAGATCAGCCCCAGCATTTT.

This clonotype was detected a few times. The chain is built from TRBV7-9 and TRBJ2-1; no reliable D call. The germline V and J ends were trimmed by 5 bases and 0 bases, with 8 bases remaining between them. Per the germline V gene, CDR1 is SEHNR and CDR2 is FQNEAQ (reference sequence). This CDR3 is built from 14 residues. CDR3 sequence (DNA): TGTGCCAGCAGCCCTCCAGTCTCCTACAATGAGCAGTTCTTC. Encoded protein: CASSPPVSYNEQFF.

This clonotype occurred a few times. The chain uses TRBV7-9 and TRBJ2-1; the match to TRBD2 covers 9 bases. J gave up 7 bases and V 6 bases, and 7 bases lay outside the gene matches. CDR3 length: 14 amino acids. Germline V CDR1 and CDR2: SEHNR, FQNEAQ (reference sequence). The CDR3 region has the DNA TGTGCCAGCAGAGAAGCGGGAGGAGGGAATGAGCAGTTCTTC. Translation: CASREAGGGNEQFF.

This clonotype was recorded at least ten times. The CDR3 protein is CASSFSAGIYEQYF. In DNA form, the CDR3 reads TGTGCCAGCAGTTTCTCGGCAGGCATCTACGAGCAGTACTTC. This chain uses TRBV28 with TRBJ2-7; D unresolved. V shed 3 bases and J shed 3 bases, with 12 bases lying between them. The CDR3 is 14 amino acids. Germline V gene lookup returns CDR1 MDHEN and CDR2 SYDVKM.

A few counts support this clonotype. The gene calls are TRBV28 and TRBJ1-5; tentatively, D is TRBD1 (5 bases). V lost 4 bases, J lost 7 bases, and 17 bases lay in between. Germline assignment: CDR1 MDHEN and CDR2 SYDVKM. This CDR3 has 15 residues. CDR3 loop: CASSSYRGPEQPQHF. DNA of the CDR3: TGTGCCAGCAGTTCATATAGGGGCCCCGAGCAGCCCCAGCATTTT.

This chain connects TRBV6-1 to TRBJ2-7; 11 bases map to TRBD1. The CDR3 loop spans 15 amino acids. V was clipped by 6 bases and J by 5 bases; unmatched bases: 9. Germline CDR1 MNHNS, CDR2 SASEGT. CDR3 DNA sequence: TGTGCCAGCAGATCCCCGGGACAGGGGGAAAACGAGCAGTACTTC. The encoded protein is CASRSPGQGENEQYF.

In its sample, this clonotype was seen a few times. The rearrangement uses TRBV6-2 or TRBV6-3 and TRBJ1-3; no firm D call. Trimming left V 8 bases short and J 4 bases short, with 9 bases between. There are 12 residues in the CDR3. Germline lookup yields CDR1 MNHEY and CDR2 SVGEGT. As DNA, the CDR3 is TGTGCCAGCCAGGCACAGGGAAACACCATATATTTT. It is translated as CASQAQGNTIYF.